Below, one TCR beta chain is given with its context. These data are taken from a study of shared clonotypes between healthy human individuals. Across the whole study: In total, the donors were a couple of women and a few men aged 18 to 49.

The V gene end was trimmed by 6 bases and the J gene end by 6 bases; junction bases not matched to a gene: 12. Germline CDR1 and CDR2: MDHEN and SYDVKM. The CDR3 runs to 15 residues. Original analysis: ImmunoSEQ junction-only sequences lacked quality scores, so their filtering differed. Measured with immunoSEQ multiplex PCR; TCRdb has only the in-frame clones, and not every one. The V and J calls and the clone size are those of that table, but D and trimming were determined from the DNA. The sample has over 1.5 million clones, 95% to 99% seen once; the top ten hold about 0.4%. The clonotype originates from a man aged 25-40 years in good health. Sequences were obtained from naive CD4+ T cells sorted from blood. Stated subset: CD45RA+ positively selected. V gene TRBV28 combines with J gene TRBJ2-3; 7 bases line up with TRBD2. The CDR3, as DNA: TGTGCCAGCAGCCCTCAAGCGGGGAGGAGGGATACGCAGTATTTT. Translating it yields CASSPQAGRRDTQYF.